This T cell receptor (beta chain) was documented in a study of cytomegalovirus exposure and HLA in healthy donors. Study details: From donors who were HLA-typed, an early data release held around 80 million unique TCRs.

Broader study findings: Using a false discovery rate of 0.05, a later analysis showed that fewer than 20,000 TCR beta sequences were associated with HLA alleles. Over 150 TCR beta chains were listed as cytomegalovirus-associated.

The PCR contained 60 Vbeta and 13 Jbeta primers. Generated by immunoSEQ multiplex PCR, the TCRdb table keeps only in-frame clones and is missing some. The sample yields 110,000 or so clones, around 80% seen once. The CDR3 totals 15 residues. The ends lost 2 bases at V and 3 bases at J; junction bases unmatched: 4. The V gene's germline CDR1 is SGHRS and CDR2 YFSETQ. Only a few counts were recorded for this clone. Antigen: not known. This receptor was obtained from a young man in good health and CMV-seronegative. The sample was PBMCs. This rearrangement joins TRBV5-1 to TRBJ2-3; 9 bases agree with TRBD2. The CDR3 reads CASSFVSGRTDTQYF. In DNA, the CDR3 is TGCGCCAGCAGCTTTGTGAGCGGGAGGACAGATACGCAGTATTTT.